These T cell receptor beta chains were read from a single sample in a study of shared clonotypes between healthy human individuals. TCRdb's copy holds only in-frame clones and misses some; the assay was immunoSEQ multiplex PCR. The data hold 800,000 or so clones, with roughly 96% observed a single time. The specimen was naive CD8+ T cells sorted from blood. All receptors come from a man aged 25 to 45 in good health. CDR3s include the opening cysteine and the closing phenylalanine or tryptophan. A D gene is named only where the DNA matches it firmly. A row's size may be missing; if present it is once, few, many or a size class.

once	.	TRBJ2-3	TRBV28	TGTGCCAGCAGTCAATTCACAGGACGAACTAGCACAGATACGCAGTATTTT	CASSQFTGRTSTDTQYF
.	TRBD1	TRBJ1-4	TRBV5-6	TGTGCCAGCAGCGGGACAGGACTGAGGGAAAAACTGTTTTTT	CASSGTGLREKLFF
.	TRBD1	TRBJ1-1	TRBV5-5	TGTGCCAGCAGCTTGTCTAATATTTGGGGACAGGGGGCGCGGGACACTGAAGCTTTCTTT	CASSLSNIWGQGARDTEAFF
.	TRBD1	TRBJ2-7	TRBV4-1	TGCGCCAGCAGCTGGGACAGAAGCTACGAGCAGTACTTC	CASSWDRSYEQYF
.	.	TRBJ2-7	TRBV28	TGTGCCAGCAGTCCCACCCCCTACGAGCAGTACTTC	CASSPTPYEQYF
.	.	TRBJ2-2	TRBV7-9	TGTGCCCGCGCGAGGGGGGCGAGCGGGGAGCTGTTTTTT	CARARGASGELFF
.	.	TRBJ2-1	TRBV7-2	TGTGCCAGCAGCTTAAGATCGGTCCTGGTGGATGAGCAGTTCTTC	CASSLRSVLVDEQFF
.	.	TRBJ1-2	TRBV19	TGTGCCAGTAGTATGGGACCGAACTATGGCTACACCTTC	CASSMGPNYGYTF
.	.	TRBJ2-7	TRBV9	TGTGCCAGCAGCGTAACCGGGAGTGCCTACGAGCAGTACTTC	CASSVTGSAYEQYF
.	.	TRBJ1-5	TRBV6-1	TGTGCCAGCAGTGCCCTGCCTGGACTACGTGAGGGCAATCAGCCCCAGCATTTT	CASSALPGLREGNQPQHF
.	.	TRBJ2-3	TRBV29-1	TGCAGCGGCCTGGACTGGGGATCTGCCGATACGCAGTATTTT	CSGLDWGSADTQYF
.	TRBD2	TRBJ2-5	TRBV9	TGTGCCAGCAGCGCGACCGGGACTAGAGAGACCCAGTACTTC	CASSATGTRETQYF
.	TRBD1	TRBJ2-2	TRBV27	TGTGCCAGCAGTTTAAGGGAGACAGGGTATACGAACACCGGGGAGCTGTTTTTT	CASSLRETGYTNTGELFF
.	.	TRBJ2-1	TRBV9	TGTGCCAGCAGCGTACAGGGCTCCTACAATGAGCAGTTCTTC	CASSVQGSYNEQFF
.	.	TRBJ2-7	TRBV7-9	TGTGCCAGCAGCTCGCCTGACAGTTCCTACGAGCAGTACTTC	CASSSPDSSYEQYF
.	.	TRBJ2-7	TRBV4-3	TGCGCCAGCAGCCAACACCCGGGGGAACCCACCGGGAACGAGCAGTACTTC	CASSQHPGEPTGNEQYF
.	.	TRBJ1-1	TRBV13	TGTGCCAGCAGCAAGGGGACAAGGAACACTGAAGCTTTCTTT	CASSKGTRNTEAFF
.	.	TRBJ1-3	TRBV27	TGTGCCAGCAGTTTAAGGGGGATCAACTCTGGAAACACCATATATTTT	CASSLRGINSGNTIYF
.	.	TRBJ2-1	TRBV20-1	TGCAGTGCTAGAGTGGGCTATGAGCAGTTCTTC	CSARVGYEQFF
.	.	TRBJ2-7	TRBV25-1	TGTGCCAGCAGTGTAGGCAGCTACGAGCAGTACTTC	CASSVGSYEQYF